Sequencing of this T cell receptor beta chain was carried out in a study of cytomegalovirus exposure and HLA in healthy donors. Whole-study context: In a previous analysis, around 110 million unique TCR beta sequences were found from 170 million or so T cells. Inside one of the first data releases sat around 80 million unique TCRs taken from HLA-typed donors.

V gave up 6 bases and J gave up 3 bases; unmatched junction bases: 2. The CDR3 runs 14 residues. The V gene's germline CDR1 is MNHNS and CDR2 SASEGT. 13 Jbeta primers and 60 Vbeta primers were used for the PCR. Clones were read by immunoSEQ multiplex PCR, and TCRdb kept only the in-frame ones, dropping some. This table holds 200,000 to 250,000 clones, 70% to 90% found once. Study-level findings and limits: Apparent HLA restriction characterized most CMV-associated TCR beta chains in a later analysis. Generally TCR sequences proved uncommon, though certain public TCRs appeared in numerous donors.

This clone has a single count. Its target is unknown. This rearrangement joins TRBV6-1 to TRBJ1-3; 10 bases are a match to TRBD1. Source material: PBMCs. This TCR was recovered from a human donor in good health. The CDR3 DNA reads TGTGCCAGCAGCGGGACAGGGGTTGGAAACACCATATATTTT. Translating it yields CASSGTGVGNTIYF.